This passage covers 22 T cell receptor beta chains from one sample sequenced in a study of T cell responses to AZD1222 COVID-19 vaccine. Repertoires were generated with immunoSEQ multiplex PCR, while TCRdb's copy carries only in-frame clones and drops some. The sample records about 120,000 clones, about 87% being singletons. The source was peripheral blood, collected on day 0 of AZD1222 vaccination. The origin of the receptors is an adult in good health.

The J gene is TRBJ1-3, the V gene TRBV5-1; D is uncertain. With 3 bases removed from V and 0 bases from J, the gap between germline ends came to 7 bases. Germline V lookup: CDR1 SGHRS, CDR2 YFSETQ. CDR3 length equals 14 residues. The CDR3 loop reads CASSSEYSGNTIYF. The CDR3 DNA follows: TGCGCCAGCAGCTCTGAGTACTCTGGAAACACCATATATTTT.

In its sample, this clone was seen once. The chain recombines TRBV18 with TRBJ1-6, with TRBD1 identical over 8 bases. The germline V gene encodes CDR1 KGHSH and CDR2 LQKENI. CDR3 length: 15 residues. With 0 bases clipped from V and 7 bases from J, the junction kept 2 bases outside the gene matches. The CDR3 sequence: CASSPPQGANSPLHF. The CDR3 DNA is TGTGCCAGCTCACCACCCCAGGGGGCGAATTCACCCCTCCACTTT.

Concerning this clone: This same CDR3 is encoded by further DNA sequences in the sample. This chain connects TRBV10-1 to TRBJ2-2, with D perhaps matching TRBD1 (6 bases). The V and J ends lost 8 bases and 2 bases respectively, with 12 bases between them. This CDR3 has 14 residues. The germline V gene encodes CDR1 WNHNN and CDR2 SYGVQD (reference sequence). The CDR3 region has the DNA TGCGCCAGCCGACGGGACATCAACACCGGGGAGCTGTTTTTT. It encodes CASRRDINTGELFF.

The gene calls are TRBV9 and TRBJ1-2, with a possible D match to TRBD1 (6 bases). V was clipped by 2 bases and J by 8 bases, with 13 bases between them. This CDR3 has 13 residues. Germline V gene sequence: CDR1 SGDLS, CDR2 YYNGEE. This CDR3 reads CASSVRGLGGYTF. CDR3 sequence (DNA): TGTGCCAGCAGCGTGCGGGGGCTGGGCGGCTACACCTTC.

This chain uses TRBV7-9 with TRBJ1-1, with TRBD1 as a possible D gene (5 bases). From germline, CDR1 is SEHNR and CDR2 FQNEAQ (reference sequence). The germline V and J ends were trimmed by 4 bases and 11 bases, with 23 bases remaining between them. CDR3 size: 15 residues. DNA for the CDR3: TGTGCCAGCAGCTCCCGTGGGCAGGGAGGGCTAAGGGCTTTCTTT. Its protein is CASSSRGQGGLRAFF.

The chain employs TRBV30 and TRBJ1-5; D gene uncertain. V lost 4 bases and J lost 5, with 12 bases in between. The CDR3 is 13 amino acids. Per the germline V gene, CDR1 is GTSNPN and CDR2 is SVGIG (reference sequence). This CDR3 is CAWKPGPHQPQHF. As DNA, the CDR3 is TGTGCCTGGAAGCCCGGGCCCCATCAGCCCCAGCATTTT.

DNA for the CDR3: TGTGCCAGCTCACCACAAGGTCAGAGCTACAATGAGCAGTTCTTC. Protein product: CASSPQGQSYNEQFF. The chain is built from TRBV18 and TRBJ2-1; D remains ambiguous. Per germline, CDR1 KGHSH and CDR2 LQKENI. V was shortened by 1 base and J by 3 bases, with 10 bases between the two germline ends. The CDR3 loop spans 15 amino acids. The whole variable domain, filled in from reference TRBV18 and TRBJ2-1, reads NAGVMQNPRHLVRRRGQEARLRCSPMKGHSHVYWYRQLPEEGLKFMVYLQKENIIDESGMPKERFSAEFPKEGPSILRIQQVVRGDSAAYFCASSPQGQSYNEQFFGPGTRLTVL.

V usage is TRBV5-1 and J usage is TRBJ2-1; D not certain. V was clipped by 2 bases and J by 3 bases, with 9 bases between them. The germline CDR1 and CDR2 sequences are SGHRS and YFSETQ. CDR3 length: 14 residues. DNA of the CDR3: TGCGCCAGCAGCTTCGGCCAGGACTACAATGAGCAGTTCTTC. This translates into CASSFGQDYNEQFF.

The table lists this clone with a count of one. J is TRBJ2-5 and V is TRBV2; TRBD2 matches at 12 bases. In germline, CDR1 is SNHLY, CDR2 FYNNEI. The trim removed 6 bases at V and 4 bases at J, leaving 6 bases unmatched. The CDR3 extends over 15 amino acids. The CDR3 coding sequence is TGTGCCAGCAGGGCAACTAGCGGGAGGCCAGAGACCCAGTACTTC. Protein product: CASRATSGRPETQYF. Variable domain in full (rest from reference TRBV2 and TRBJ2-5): EPEVTQTPSHQVTQMGQEVILRCVPISNHLYFYWYRQILGQKVEFLVSFYNNEISEKSEIFDDQFSVERPDGSNFTLKIRSTKLEDSAMYFCASRATSGRPETQYFGPGTRLLVL.

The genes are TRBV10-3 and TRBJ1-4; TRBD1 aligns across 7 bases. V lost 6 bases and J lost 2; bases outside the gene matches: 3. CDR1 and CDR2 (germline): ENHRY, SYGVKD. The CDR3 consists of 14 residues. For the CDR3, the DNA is TGTGCCATCAGCACGGGACAGACTAATGAAAAACTGTTTTTT. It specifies CAISTGQTNEKLFF.

CDR3: CASSSSGDTQYF. The DNA of the CDR3 is TGTGCCAGCAGTTCTAGTGGGGATACGCAGTATTTT. This sequence joins TRBV27 and TRBJ2-3; D ambiguous. CDR1 MNHEY and CDR2 SMNVEV come from the germline V gene (reference sequence). This CDR3 is 12 amino acids long. Trimming removed 4 bases at V and 6 bases at J, with 8 bases between.

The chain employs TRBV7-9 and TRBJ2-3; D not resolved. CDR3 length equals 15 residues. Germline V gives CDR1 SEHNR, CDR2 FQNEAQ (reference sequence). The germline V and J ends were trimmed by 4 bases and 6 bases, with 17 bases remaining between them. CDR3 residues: CASSSWVKIVDTQYF. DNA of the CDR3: TGTGCCAGCAGCTCGTGGGTTAAAATCGTGGATACGCAGTATTTT. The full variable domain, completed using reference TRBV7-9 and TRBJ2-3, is DTGVSQNPRHKITKRGQNVTFRCDPISEHNRLYWYRQTLGQGPEFLTYFQNEAQLEKSRLLSDRFSAERPKGSFSTLEIQRTEQGDSAMYLCASSSWVKIVDTQYFGPGTRLTVL.

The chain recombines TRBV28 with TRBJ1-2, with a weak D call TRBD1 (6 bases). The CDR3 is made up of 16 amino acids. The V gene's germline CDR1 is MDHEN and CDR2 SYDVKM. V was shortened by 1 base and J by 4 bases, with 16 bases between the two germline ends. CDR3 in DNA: TGTGCCAGCAGTTTATTTTCGGGGGGCGTTGGCTATGGCTACACCTTC. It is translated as CASSLFSGGVGYGYTF.

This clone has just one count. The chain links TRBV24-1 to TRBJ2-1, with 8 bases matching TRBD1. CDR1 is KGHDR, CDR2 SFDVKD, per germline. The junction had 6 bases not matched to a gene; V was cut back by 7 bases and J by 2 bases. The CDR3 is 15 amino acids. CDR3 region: CATSGMGQAYNEQFF. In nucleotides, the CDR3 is TGTGCCACCAGCGGTATGGGACAGGCCTACAATGAGCAGTTCTTC.

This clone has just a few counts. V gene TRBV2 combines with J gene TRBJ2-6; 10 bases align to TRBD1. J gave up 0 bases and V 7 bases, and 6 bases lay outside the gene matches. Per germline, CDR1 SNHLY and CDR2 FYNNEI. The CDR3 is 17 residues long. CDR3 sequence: CASTPRDRGSGANVLTF. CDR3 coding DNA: TGTGCCAGCACCCCCCGGGACAGGGGCTCTGGGGCCAACGTCCTGACTTTC.

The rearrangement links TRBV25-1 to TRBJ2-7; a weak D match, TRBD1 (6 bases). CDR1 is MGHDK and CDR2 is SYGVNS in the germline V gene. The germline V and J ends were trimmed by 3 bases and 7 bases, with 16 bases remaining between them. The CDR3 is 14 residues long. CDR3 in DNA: TGTGCCAGCAGTGATGGGACAAGTCCTAAAGAGCAGTACTTC. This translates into CASSDGTSPKEQYF.

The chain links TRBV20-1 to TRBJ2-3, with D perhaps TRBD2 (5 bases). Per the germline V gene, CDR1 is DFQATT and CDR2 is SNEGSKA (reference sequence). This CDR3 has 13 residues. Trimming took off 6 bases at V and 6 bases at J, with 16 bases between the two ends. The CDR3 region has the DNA TGCAGTGCGAGTATTCGGGGAATGGATACGCAGTATTTT. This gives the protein CSASIRGMDTQYF.

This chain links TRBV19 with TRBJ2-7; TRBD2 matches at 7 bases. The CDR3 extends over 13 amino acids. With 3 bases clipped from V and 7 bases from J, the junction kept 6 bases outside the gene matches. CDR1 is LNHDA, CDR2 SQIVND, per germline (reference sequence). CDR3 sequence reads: CASSIPGGLEQYF. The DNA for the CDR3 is TGTGCCAGTAGTATCCCGGGAGGTTTGGAGCAGTACTTC.

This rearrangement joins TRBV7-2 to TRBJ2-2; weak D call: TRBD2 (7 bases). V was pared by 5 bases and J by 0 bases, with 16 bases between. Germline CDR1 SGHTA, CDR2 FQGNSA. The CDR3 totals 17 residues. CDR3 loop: CASSLLGGTSNTGELFF. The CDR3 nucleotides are TGTGCCAGCAGCCTCCTCGGGGGGACATCGAACACCGGGGAGCTGTTTTTT.

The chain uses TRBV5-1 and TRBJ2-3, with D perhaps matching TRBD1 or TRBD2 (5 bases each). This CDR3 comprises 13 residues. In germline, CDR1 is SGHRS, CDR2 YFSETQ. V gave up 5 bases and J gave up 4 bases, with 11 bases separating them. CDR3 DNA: TGCGCCAGCAGTCCCCCGGGACCAGATACGCAGTATTTT. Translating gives CASSPPGPDTQYF.

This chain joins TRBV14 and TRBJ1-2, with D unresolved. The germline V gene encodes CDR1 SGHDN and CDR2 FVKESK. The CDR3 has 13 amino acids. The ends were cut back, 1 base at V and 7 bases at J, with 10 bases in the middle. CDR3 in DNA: TGTGCCAGCAGCCAAGGGGCCTTGACTGGCTACACCTTC. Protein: CASSQGALTGYTF.

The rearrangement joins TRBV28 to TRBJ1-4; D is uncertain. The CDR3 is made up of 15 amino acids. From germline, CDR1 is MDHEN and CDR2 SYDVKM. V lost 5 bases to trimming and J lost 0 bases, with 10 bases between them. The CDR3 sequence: CASSQSGTTNEKLFF. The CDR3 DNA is TGTGCCAGCAGTCAATCGGGGACAACTAATGAAAAACTGTTTTTT.